Below are 23 T cell receptor beta chains sequenced from a single sample in a study of shared clonotypes between healthy human individuals. The table came from immunoSEQ multiplex PCR; TCRdb's copy has only in-frame clones and leaves some out. This sample carries about 470,000 clones, about 85% of them seen once, and the ten largest clones take under 15%. Sample: PBMCs. The source of these receptors is a woman between 35 and 50 years old in good health. Some clones in this sample may be carry-over from other donors' samples.

This rearrangement joins TRBV19 to TRBJ2-3; TRBD2 matches 8 bases. The CDR3 is 15 residues long. Germline loops: CDR1 LNHDA, CDR2 SQIVND (reference sequence). With 5 bases clipped from V and 0 bases from J, the junction kept 4 bases outside the gene matches. The CDR3 nucleotides read TGTGCCAGTAGTTTAGCGGGGACTAGCACAGATACGCAGTATTTT. Translated: CASSLAGTSTDTQYF. Together with reference TRBV19 and TRBJ2-3, the CDR3 gives the full variable domain: DGGITQSPKYLFRKEGQNVTLSCEQNLNHDAMYWYRQDPGQGLRLIYYSQIVNDFQKGDIAEGYSVSREKKESFPLTVTSAQKNPTAFYLCASSLAGTSTDTQYFGPGTRLTVL.

This clone has only one observation. The chain has TRBV10-3 and TRBJ2-3; D is perhaps TRBD2 (6 bases). CDR1 and CDR2 (germline): ENHRY, SYGVKD. The CDR3 length is 16 residues. Trimming pared 6 bases from V and 1 base from J, leaving 17 bases between. The CDR3 region is CAISPGARVGTDTQYF. The CDR3 DNA follows: TGTGCCATCAGCCCGGGAGCGCGTGTAGGCACAGATACGCAGTATTTT.

The chain carries TRBV28 and TRBJ2-1; 7 nucleotides align to TRBD1. The CDR3 runs 15 residues. V was clipped by 6 bases and J by 4 bases; unmatched bases: 9. Germline assignment: CDR1 MDHEN and CDR2 SYDVKM. CDR3 coding DNA: TGTGCCAGCAGACGCCGGGACAGCACTTACAATGAGCAGTTCTTC. It codes for CASRRRDSTYNEQFF.

This chain links TRBV19 with TRBJ1-1; D uncertain. The germline V and J ends were trimmed by 5 bases and 9 bases, with 16 bases remaining between them. Germline V lookup: CDR1 LNHDA, CDR2 SQIVND (reference sequence). CDR3 length: 13 residues. The chain's CDR3 is CASSLGTEKKAFF. Here the CDR3 DNA reads TGTGCCAGTAGTTTGGGAACAGAGAAAAAAGCTTTCTTT.

J is TRBJ2-1 and V is TRBV19; D assignment may be TRBD1 or TRBD2 (5 bases each). Germline-derived CDR1 and CDR2 are LNHDA and SQIVND (reference sequence). The CDR3 is 15 amino acids. V gave up 6 bases and J gave up 8 bases, with 20 bases separating them. Here the CDR3 DNA reads TGTGCCAGTAGCGCCGGGACCCAAGTCCAACATGAGCAGTTCTTC. Its translation: CASSAGTQVQHEQFF.

This chain joins TRBV5-4 and TRBJ2-7; the match to TRBD2 covers 9 bases. Per the germline V gene, CDR1 is SGHNT and CDR2 is YYREEE (reference sequence). J gave up 5 bases and V 5 bases, and 5 bases lay outside the gene matches. This CDR3 has 13 amino acids. This chain's CDR3 is CASRAAGGNEQYF. The CDR3, as DNA: TGTGCCAGCAGGGCAGCGGGGGGAAACGAGCAGTACTTC. Full variable domain (remainder filled in from reference TRBV5-4 and TRBJ2-7): ETGVTQSPTHLIKTRGQQVTLRCSSQSGHNTVSWYQQALGQGPQFIFQYYREEENGRGNFPPRFSGLQFPNYSSELNVNALELDDSALYLCASRAAGGNEQYFGPGTRLTVT.

V is TRBV18 and J is TRBJ1-3; no reliable D call. The CDR3 contains 16 residues. V lost 3 bases and J lost 0, with 12 bases in between. Germline V gene sequence: CDR1 KGHSH, CDR2 LQKENI. The CDR3 is CASSPKRIDSGNTIYF. CDR3 coding DNA: TGTGCCAGCTCACCGAAGAGGATCGACTCTGGAAACACCATATATTTT.

The chain is built from TRBV5-1 and TRBJ2-7; D perhaps matches TRBD2 (7 bases). The CDR3 spans 14 residues. Trimming removed 1 base from V and 3 bases from J, with 11 bases in between. The germline V gene has CDR1 SGHRS and CDR2 YFSETQ. Here the CDR3 reads CASSLNRDYYEQYF. The CDR3 coding sequence is TGCGCCAGCAGCTTGAACAGGGACTACTACGAGCAGTACTTC.

Concerning this clone itself: This specimen includes other DNA sequences encoding the same CDR3. The V gene is TRBV2, the J gene TRBJ2-1; unclear D gene. Per the germline V gene, CDR1 is SNHLY and CDR2 is FYNNEI. CDR3 length equals 12 residues. V lost 1 base and J lost 3, with 1 base in between. The CDR3 DNA is TGTGCCAGCAGTGAAGACTACAATGAGCAGTTCTTC. This codes for CASSEDYNEQFF.

The chain uses TRBV4-3 and TRBJ2-5; 8 bases are shared with TRBD2. Germline trimming cut 0 bases from V and 1 base from J; bases unmatched to any gene: 1. The CDR3 totals 15 residues. The germline V gene encodes CDR1 LGHNA and CDR2 YSLEER. The CDR3 DNA reads as TGCGCCAGCAGCCAAGACGGGACTAGCCAAGAGACCCAGTACTTC. Translation: CASSQDGTSQETQYF.

V and J are TRBV27 and TRBJ2-7, with a weak D call TRBD2 (6 bases). CDR1 MNHEY and CDR2 SMNVEV come from the germline V gene (reference sequence). The CDR3 loop spans 14 amino acids. V dropped 4 bases and J dropped 6 bases, with 16 bases sitting between them. CDR3 nucleotides: TGTGCCAGCAGTTCCGGGACTCGGATCGCCGAGCAGTACTTC. Residues: CASSSGTRIAEQYF.

This clone was seen ten or more times. The chain has TRBV28 and TRBJ1-4; TRBD1 might be the D (5 bases). Germline V lookup: CDR1 MDHEN, CDR2 SYDVKM. The length of the CDR3 is 15 residues. The germline V and J ends were trimmed by 6 bases and 7 bases, with 18 bases remaining between them. The CDR3 DNA reads as TGTGCCAGCAGGCGCAGGGTAGGGACCAGTGAAAAACTGTTTTTT. This codes for CASRRRVGTSEKLFF. The whole variable domain, filled in from reference TRBV28 and TRBJ1-4, reads DVKVTQSSRYLVKRTGEKVFLECVQDMDHENMFWYRQDPGLGLRLIYFSYDVKMKEKGDIPEGYSVSREKKERFSLILESASTNQTSMYLCASRRRVGTSEKLFFGSGTQLSVL.

The chain links TRBV5-4 to TRBJ2-7, with D uncertain. The V end was cut by 0 bases, the J end by 2 bases, with 12 bases between. CDR3 length: 15 residues. The germline V gene encodes CDR1 SGHNT and CDR2 YYREEE (reference sequence). CDR3: CASSLADDITYEQYF. DNA of the CDR3: TGTGCCAGCAGCTTGGCCGATGACATAACCTACGAGCAGTACTTC.

V is TRBV4-1 and J is TRBJ2-5; no reliable D call. Trimming took off 3 bases at V and 1 base at J, with 3 bases between the two ends. Germline CDR1 is MGHRA and CDR2 is YSYEKL. This CDR3 has 12 amino acids. The CDR3 sequence is CASSQFQETQYF. DNA for the CDR3: TGCGCCAGCAGCCAGTTCCAAGAGACCCAGTACTTC.

The chain recombines TRBV4-3 with TRBJ1-5, with 11 nucleotides matching TRBD1. CDR1 is LGHNA and CDR2 is YSLEER in the germline V gene. This CDR3 is 16 amino acids long. Trimming at V came to 3 bases and at J to 6 bases, leaving 7 bases not matched to a gene. This chain's CDR3 is CASSQGTGGLGQPQHF. The CDR3 DNA follows: TGCGCCAGCAGCCAGGGGACAGGGGGTCTGGGTCAGCCCCAGCATTTT.

The V and J genes are TRBV18 and TRBJ2-2; D not certain. Trimming stripped 0 bases from V and 0 bases from J, with 5 bases between. The CDR3 extends over 15 amino acids. Germline V lookup: CDR1 KGHSH, CDR2 LQKENI. In DNA form, the CDR3 reads TGTGCCAGCTCACCACCTAGCTCGAACACCGGGGAGCTGTTTTTT. As protein: CASSPPSSNTGELFF. Full variable domain (remainder filled in from reference TRBV18 and TRBJ2-2): NAGVMQNPRHLVRRRGQEARLRCSPMKGHSHVYWYRQLPEEGLKFMVYLQKENIIDESGMPKERFSAEFPKEGPSILRIQQVVRGDSAAYFCASSPPSSNTGELFFGEGSRLTVL.

With regard to this clone: A read error is the likely source, as a far larger clone sits one nucleotide away. The CDR3 DNA reads as TGTGCCAGTAGAGAGGGACAGTTCCTCGACACCGGGGAGCTGTTTTTT. Translated: CASREGQFLDTGELFF. This chain connects TRBV19 to TRBJ2-2; 7 bases align to TRBD1. The CDR3 sequence is 16 residues long. Germline CDR1 LNHDA, CDR2 SQIVND (reference sequence). J gave up 3 bases and V 6 bases, and 10 bases lay outside the gene matches.

This clone was detected many times. This sample includes further DNA sequences coding for the same CDR3. The chain combines TRBV7-3 with TRBJ2-3; no definite D call. The CDR3 runs 14 residues. Between the trimmed V and J ends, which lost 5 bases and 1 base, there was a span of 10 bases. Looked up from germline, CDR1 is SGHTA and CDR2 is FQGTGA. The CDR3 bases are TGTGCCAGCAGCCCCTCCTGGGGCACAGATACGCAGTATTTT. This translates into CASSPSWGTDTQYF. Full variable domain (rest looked up from reference TRBV7-3 and TRBJ2-3): GAGVSQTPSNKVTEKGKYVELRCDPISGHTALYWYRQSLGQGPEFLIYFQGTGAADDSGLPNDRFFAVRPEGSVSTLKIQRTERGDSAVYLCASSPSWGTDTQYFGPGTRLTVL.

The count of this clone is one. V is TRBV28 and J is TRBJ1-2; maybe TRBD1 (5 bases). The V gene lost 2 bases and the J gene lost 8 bases, with 18 bases spanning the gap. CDR1 MDHEN and CDR2 SYDVKM come from the germline V gene. The CDR3 totals 15 residues. The CDR3 here is CASSLGQGLAEGYTF. For the CDR3, the DNA is TGTGCCAGCAGTTTAGGGCAGGGCCTGGCGGAGGGCTACACCTTC.

This rearrangement joins TRBV7-9 to TRBJ2-3; D gene unclear. Germline V gene lookup returns CDR1 SEHNR and CDR2 FQNEAQ (reference sequence). Trimming removed 6 bases at V and 2 bases at J, with 12 bases between. The CDR3 runs to 14 residues. The CDR3, as DNA: TGTGCCAGCAGAGCCGATTTCCACACAGATACGCAGTATTTT. It specifies CASRADFHTDTQYF.

The chain has TRBV30 and TRBJ1-6; D is undetermined. The CDR3 spans 14 residues. Trimming took off 0 bases at V and 11 bases at J, with 14 bases between the two ends. CDR1 and CDR2 from the germline V gene are GTSNPN and SVGIG (reference sequence). DNA of the CDR3: TGTGCCTGGAGTGTACGTCCGGACGGACCACCCCTCCACTTT. It codes for CAWSVRPDGPPLHF.

This chain uses TRBV27 with TRBJ2-1; a weak D match, TRBD2 (6 bases). V was shortened by 0 bases and J by 5 bases, with 14 bases between the two germline ends. Germline CDR1 is MNHEY and CDR2 is SMNVEV (reference sequence). This CDR3 is built from 16 residues. CDR3 region: CASSLSFREVHNEQFF. The CDR3 coding sequence is TGTGCCAGCAGTTTATCGTTCAGGGAGGTTCACAATGAGCAGTTCTTC.

In DNA, the CDR3 is TGTGCCAGCTGTTTAAGACCAGTCTCCTACAATGAGCAGTTCTTC. Translated, it gives CASCLRPVSYNEQFF. V usage is TRBV2 and J usage is TRBJ2-1; D is ambiguous. The CDR3 is made up of 15 amino acids. From germline, CDR1 is SNHLY and CDR2 FYNNEI. V gave up 8 bases and J gave up 0 bases, with 14 bases separating them. Looking up the rest from reference TRBV2 and TRBJ2-1 gives the full variable domain: EPEVTQTPSHQVTQMGQEVILRCVPISNHLYFYWYRQILGQKVEFLVSFYNNEISEKSEIFDDQFSVERPDGSNFTLKIRSTKLEDSAMYFCASCLRPVSYNEQFFGPGTRLTVL.